Described below is a single TCR beta chain sequence and its context. Its target is unknown. These data come from a study of a mutant IDH1 vaccine in newly diagnosed glioma. General study findings and limits: Pseudoprogression apparently tracked independently of changes in top peripheral T cell clonotypes.

Sequencing used immunoSEQ multiplex PCR; TCRdb keeps in-frame clones, though not all of them. The sample records 58,000 or so clones, 80% to 90% being singletons. Noted time point: week 35, safety follow-up. A 20-mer mutant IDH1 peptide at 300 ug was injected subcutaneously with topical imiquimod. The CDR3 loop spans 13 amino acids. The germline V and J ends were trimmed by 4 bases and 1 base, with 8 bases remaining between them. Germline lookup yields CDR1 SGHRS and CDR2 YFSETQ. The sample in question was PBMCs, obtained from a glioma patient whose treatment included an IDH1 peptide vaccine. The genes are TRBV5-1 and TRBJ1-2; D uncertain. The TCR originated in a man between 35 and 55 years old with glioma. The CDR3 region has the DNA TGCGCCAGCAGCCGGCGGGATAACTATGGCTACACCTTC. Translated: CASSRRDNYGYTF.